A single sample gave rise to the 23 T cell receptor beta chains below, sequenced in a study of blood T cell repertoires in COVID-19. Clones were sequenced by immunoSEQ multiplex PCR, and TCRdb holds only the in-frame ones, with some missing. The sample gives approximately 210,000 clones, about nine tenths of which show up once; about 9.9% is in the top ten. The sequenced sample was peripheral blood. The receptors here all came from a man in his fifties with COVID-19, enrolled during active disease.

This chain uses TRBV18 with TRBJ2-7; 8 nucleotides align to TRBD1. After removal of 3 bases from V and 6 bases from J, the junction contained 10 bases not matched to a gene. The CDR3 contains 15 residues. Germline-derived CDR1 and CDR2 are KGHSH and LQKENI. CDR3 residues: CASSPSSDRGREQYF. The CDR3 nucleotides are TGTGCCAGCTCACCTTCCTCTGACAGGGGACGCGAGCAGTACTTC.

V is TRBV9 and J is TRBJ1-1; D unresolved. Per germline, CDR1 SGDLS and CDR2 YYNGEE. This CDR3 contains 14 residues. Trimming shortened V by 0 bases and J by 1 base, and 7 bases separated the two germline ends. The CDR3 is CASSVGSGNTEAFF. For the CDR3, the DNA is TGTGCCAGCAGCGTAGGGTCAGGGAACACTGAAGCTTTCTTT.

This clone was detected once. The chain uses TRBV9 and TRBJ2-1; 9 bases line up with TRBD2. V was clipped by 0 bases and J by 6 bases; unmatched bases: 7. Germline loops: CDR1 SGDLS, CDR2 YYNGEE. This CDR3 is built from 16 residues. The CDR3 DNA reads as TGTGCCAGCAGCGTAGTTGGCGGGAGGGGGGCCAATGAGCAGTTCTTC. Residues: CASSVVGGRGANEQFF. Together with reference TRBV9 and TRBJ2-1, the CDR3 gives the full variable domain: DSGVTQTPKHLITATGQRVTLRCSPRSGDLSVYWYQQSLDQGLQFLIQYYNGEERAKGNILERFSAQQFPDLHSELNLSSLELGDSALYFCASSVVGGRGANEQFFGPGTRLTVL.

This chain connects TRBV19 to TRBJ1-4; 12 bases match TRBD1. V gave up 10 bases and J gave up 6 bases; unmatched junction bases: 9. CDR1 is LNHDA, CDR2 SQIVND, per germline (reference sequence). The CDR3 sequence is 15 residues long. For the CDR3, the DNA is TGTGCCACACGGGACAGGGGGCGAGTTCATGAAAAACTGTTTTTT. This sequence encodes CATRDRGRVHEKLFF. The full variable domain, with the rest looked up from reference TRBV19 and TRBJ1-4, is DGGITQSPKYLFRKEGQNVTLSCEQNLNHDAMYWYRQDPGQGLRLIYYSQIVNDFQKGDIAEGYSVSREKKESFPLTVTSAQKNPTAFYLCATRDRGRVHEKLFFGSGTQLSVL.

The CDR3 region has the DNA TGTGCCATCCGGGGGAGGGTACGTGGCTACACCTTC. Protein sequence: CAIRGRVRGYTF. This rearrangement joins TRBV2 to TRBJ1-2; D perhaps matches TRBD1 (5 bases). Per the germline V gene, CDR1 is SNHLY and CDR2 is FYNNEI. V lost 10 bases and J 7 bases, leaving 16 bases between the germline ends. This CDR3 spans 12 amino acids.

The chain uses TRBV20-1 and TRBJ2-7, with D perhaps TRBD1 (5 bases). The CDR3 covers 13 residues. Germline CDR1 is DFQATT and CDR2 is SNEGSKA (reference sequence). Trimming cost V 3 bases and J 6 bases, with 15 bases left between them. Here the CDR3 reads CSASTNTQGEQYF. CDR3 nucleotide sequence: TGCAGTGCTAGTACTAATACCCAGGGCGAGCAGTACTTC.

Concerning this clone: Different DNA sequences within this sample yield the same CDR3. This sequence joins TRBV4-1 and TRBJ2-7; 10 bases line up with TRBD1. Germline V gives CDR1 MGHRA, CDR2 YSYEKL. V trimming: 2 bases; J trimming: 4 bases; junction bases outside the gene matches: 2. The CDR3 runs 14 residues. The CDR3 spells CASSQPGQGYEQYF. CDR3 DNA sequence: TGCGCCAGCAGCCAACCGGGACAGGGGTACGAGCAGTACTTC.

This chain links TRBV6-5 with TRBJ1-2; 8 bases agree with TRBD1. Germline CDR1 is MNHEY and CDR2 is SVGAGI. This CDR3 comprises 16 residues. V gave up 2 bases and J gave up 5 bases; unmatched junction bases: 10. The CDR3 sequence is CASSYQRRTGQYGYTF. For the CDR3, the DNA is TGTGCCAGCAGTTACCAAAGACGGACAGGGCAGTATGGCTACACCTTC.

The chain recombines TRBV5-1 with TRBJ1-5; no clear D gene. Germline-derived CDR1 and CDR2 are SGHRS and YFSETQ. The V and J ends lost 0 bases and 0 bases respectively, with 7 bases between them. The CDR3 contains 15 residues. DNA of the CDR3: TGCGCCAGCAGCTTGGAACCTATTAGCAATCAGCCCCAGCATTTT. It specifies CASSLEPISNQPQHF.

This clone occurred a few times. The V and J genes are TRBV30 and TRBJ1-4; TRBD1 matches 8 bases. CDR3 size: 15 residues. Per germline, CDR1 GTSNPN and CDR2 SVGIG (reference sequence). J lost 8 bases, V lost 2 bases, and 10 bases had no gene match. The CDR3 sequence: CAWSFGQGLGEKLFF. CDR3 DNA: TGTGCCTGGAGTTTCGGACAGGGCCTGGGGGAAAAACTGTTTTTT.

V gene TRBV4-2 combines with J gene TRBJ2-1; the match to TRBD2 covers 9 bases. Trimming took 4 bases from V and 9 from J; bases not matched to a gene: 13. The CDR3 consists of 16 residues. Germline V gene sequence: CDR1 LGHNA, CDR2 YNFKEQ. CDR3 DNA sequence: TGTGCCAGCAGCCTGGGGGCGGGTAGCGGGAGAATTGAGCAGTTCTTC. Translating it yields CASSLGAGSGRIEQFF.

A few counts support this clone. For the CDR3, the DNA is TGTGCCAGCAGTGACCGCAGGTCTGGAAACACCATATATTTT. Its translation is CASSDRRSGNTIYF. V is TRBV2 and J is TRBJ1-3, with unresolved D. The CDR3 loop spans 14 amino acids. The V gene lost 3 bases and the J gene lost 1 base, with 7 bases spanning the gap. The germline V gene has CDR1 SNHLY and CDR2 FYNNEI.

The chain combines TRBV7-3 with TRBJ1-6; D might be TRBD1 (5 bases). Germline V gives CDR1 SGHTA, CDR2 FQGTGA. Trimming took off 5 bases at V and 8 bases at J, with 13 bases between the two ends. The CDR3 sequence is 14 residues long. The CDR3 bases are TGTGCCAGCAGCCCCACAGGCTTCGATTCACCCCTCCACTTT. Translating gives CASSPTGFDSPLHF.

The chain combines TRBV25-1 with TRBJ2-3, with D unresolved. V lost 6 bases to trimming and J lost 7 bases, with 8 bases between them. In germline, CDR1 is MGHDK, CDR2 SYGVNS. The CDR3 covers 11 residues. CDR3 residues: CASRSSHTQYF. CDR3 coding DNA: TGTGCCAGCAGGAGTTCCCATACGCAGTATTTT.

This chain joins TRBV7-9 and TRBJ2-1; 10 nucleotides line up with TRBD1. Germline CDR1 reads SEHNR; CDR2 reads FQNEAQ (reference sequence). This CDR3 comprises 16 residues. The V and J ends lost 5 bases and 0 bases, in that order; junction bases with no gene match: 4. The CDR3 nucleotides read TGTGCCAGCAGCCCGACAGGGGGCCACTCCTACAATGAGCAGTTCTTC. This codes for CASSPTGGHSYNEQFF.

The rearrangement links TRBV30 to TRBJ1-5, with D perhaps TRBD1 (5 bases). The germline V gene has CDR1 GTSNPN and CDR2 SVGIG (reference sequence). Trimming pared 0 bases from V and 4 bases from J, leaving 10 bases between. This CDR3 is built from 14 residues. In DNA, the CDR3 is TGTGCCTGGAGTGTCCTGGACACAAATCAGCCCCAGCATTTT. Its translation: CAWSVLDTNQPQHF.

The chain joins TRBV6-6 to TRBJ1-2; 8 bases line up with TRBD1. Germline V lookup: CDR1 MNHNY, CDR2 SVGAGI (reference sequence). The junction had 8 bases not matched to a gene; V was cut back by 7 bases and J by 4 bases. This CDR3 region has 14 residues. This chain's CDR3 is CASTLDRVAYGYTF. CDR3 sequence (DNA): TGTGCCAGCACCCTGGACAGGGTGGCCTATGGCTACACCTTC.

In this sample, this clone turned up a few times. This sequence joins TRBV20-1 and TRBJ2-3, with D maybe TRBD2 (6 bases). CDR1 and CDR2 from the germline V gene are DFQATT and SNEGSKA (reference sequence). V dropped 3 bases and J dropped 9 bases, with 10 bases sitting between them. This CDR3 region has 11 residues. As DNA, the CDR3 is TGCAGTGCTAGGCGGGAAGAGACGCAGTATTTT. It translates to CSARREETQYF.

In this sample, this clone turned up once. J is TRBJ2-2 and V is TRBV24-1; maybe TRBD2 (7 bases). Germline V CDR1 and CDR2: KGHDR, SFDVKD. Trimming left V 4 bases short and J 5 bases short, with 13 bases between. This CDR3 spans 15 amino acids. The CDR3 loop reads CATSDFEGGTGELFF. CDR3 nucleotide sequence: TGTGCCACCAGTGACTTCGAGGGGGGGACCGGGGAGCTGTTTTTT.

The chain combines TRBV9 with TRBJ2-1; 7 bases align to TRBD1. CDR1 is SGDLS and CDR2 is YYNGEE in the germline V gene. With V trimmed by 0 bases and J by 5 bases, 8 bases remained unmatched. The length of the CDR3 is 16 residues. The DNA of the CDR3 is TGTGCCAGCAGCGTAGGGACAGGACAAATACACAATGAGCAGTTCTTC. It codes for CASSVGTGQIHNEQFF.

The chain employs TRBV5-6 and TRBJ2-7; 7 nucleotides agree with TRBD2. Trimming cost V 2 bases and J 2 bases; bases outside gene matches: 10. Germline CDR1 SGHDT, CDR2 YYEEEE. This CDR3 is 16 amino acids long. CDR3 loop: CASSLQLSGIAYEQYF. The CDR3 DNA follows: TGTGCCAGCAGCTTACAATTAAGCGGGATCGCCTACGAGCAGTACTTC. Full variable domain (missing parts from reference TRBV5-6 and TRBJ2-7): DAGVTQSPTHLIKTRGQQVTLRCSPKSGHDTVSWYQQALGQGPQFIFQYYEEEERQRGNFPDRFSGHQFPNYSSELNVNALLLGDSALYLCASSLQLSGIAYEQYFGPGTRLTVT.

This clone was detected only once. This chain links TRBV10-1 with TRBJ1-1; TRBD1 agrees at 7 bases. V was pared by 5 bases and J by 1 base, with 4 bases of the junction left unmatched. The CDR3 sequence is 14 residues long. CDR1 and CDR2 (germline): WNHNN, SYGVQD (reference sequence). The CDR3 DNA reads as TGCGCCAGCAGTCCCGGGACAGAGAACACTGAAGCTTTCTTT. It specifies CASSPGTENTEAFF.

This CDR3 is CASSQTGRGNTIYF. The CDR3 DNA reads as TGTGCCAGCAGCCAGACAGGGAGGGGAAACACCATATATTTT. The V and J genes are TRBV5-6 and TRBJ1-3; 7 positions match TRBD1. This CDR3 has 14 residues. Germline V gene data show CDR1 as SGHDT and CDR2 as YYEEEE. The V gene end was trimmed by 4 bases and the J gene end by 4 bases; junction bases not matched to a gene: 5.